Detailed here is one T cell receptor beta chain. Per germline, CDR1 DFQATT and CDR2 SNEGSKA (reference sequence). The CDR3 runs to 13 residues. The trim removed 2 bases at V and 6 bases at J, leaving 6 bases unmatched. This specimen comes from a study of T cells in Graves' hyperthyroidism and ophthalmopathy. Authors of the study amplified TCR beta CDR3 regions from RNA transcripts. HTBI primers were employed in a first-round RT-PCR of the TCR CDR3. TCRdb recomputed calls from the multiplex PCR reads with MiXCR, one row per CDR3 protein. The table records about 480,000 distinct CDR3 sequences, 13% to 15% of them present only once.

Sequencing input: blood. The chain combines TRBV20-1 with TRBJ1-1; 7 bases match TRBD1. The clonotype originates from a woman between 18 and 29 years old with Graves' hyperthyroidism. The CDR3 spells CSARRQGFSEAFF. In DNA, the CDR3 is TGCAGTGCTAGAAGACAGGGCTTCTCTGAAGCTTTCTTT.